The subject of this entry is one T cell receptor (beta chain). TCRdb re-called the 5' RACE reads through MiXCR, storing one row per CDR3 protein. The sample lists 450,000 to 650,000 distinct CDR3 sequences; about 14% were seen once. This specimen belongs to a study of T cells after yellow fever vaccination. There are 12 residues in the CDR3. V lost 5 bases and J 1 base, leaving 9 bases between the germline ends. Per the germline V gene, CDR1 is DFQATT and CDR2 is SNEGSKA (reference sequence). The clonotype was recovered from a young man who received the YFV17D yellow fever vaccine. This sample comprised PBMCs, obtained on the day of the yellow fever booster vaccination. The chain is built from TRBV20-1 and TRBJ2-7; D might be TRBD1 (6 bases). The CDR3 loop is CSAPQGSYEQYF. Here the CDR3 DNA reads TGCAGTGCTCCTCAGGGGTCCTACGAGCAGTACTTC.